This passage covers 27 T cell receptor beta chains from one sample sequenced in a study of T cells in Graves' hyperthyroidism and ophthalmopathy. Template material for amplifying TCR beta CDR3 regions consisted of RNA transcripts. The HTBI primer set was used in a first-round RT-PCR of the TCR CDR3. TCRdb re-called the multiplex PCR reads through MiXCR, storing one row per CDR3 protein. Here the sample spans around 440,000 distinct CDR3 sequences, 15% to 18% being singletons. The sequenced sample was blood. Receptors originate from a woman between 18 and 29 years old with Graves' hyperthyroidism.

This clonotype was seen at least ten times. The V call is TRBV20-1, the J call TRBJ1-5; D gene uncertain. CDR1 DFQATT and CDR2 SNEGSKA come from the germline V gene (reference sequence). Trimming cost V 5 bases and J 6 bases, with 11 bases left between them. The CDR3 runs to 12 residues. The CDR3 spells CSAVPTRQPQHF. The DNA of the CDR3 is TGCAGTGCTGTTCCCACGCGTCAGCCCCAGCATTTT.

The CDR3 DNA reads as TGTGCCAGCAGCGTAGTCCCTAGCGGGACCTACAATGAGCAGTTCTTC. The encoded protein is CASSVVPSGTYNEQFF. The chain employs TRBV9 and TRBJ2-1, with 9 bases aligning to TRBD2. Germline V lookup: CDR1 SGDLS, CDR2 YYNGEE. J lost 2 bases, V lost 0 bases, and 3 bases had no gene match. The CDR3 length is 16 residues.

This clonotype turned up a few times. The CDR3 reads CASSVLGRNYGYTF. CDR3 sequence (DNA): TGTGCCAGCAGTGTGCTGGGGCGGAACTATGGCTACACCTTC. The genes are TRBV2 and TRBJ1-2; weak D call: TRBD1 (5 bases). The V end lost 4 bases, the J end lost 2 bases, and 11 bases lay between the germline ends. The germline CDR1 and CDR2 sequences are SNHLY and FYNNEI. This CDR3 spans 14 amino acids.

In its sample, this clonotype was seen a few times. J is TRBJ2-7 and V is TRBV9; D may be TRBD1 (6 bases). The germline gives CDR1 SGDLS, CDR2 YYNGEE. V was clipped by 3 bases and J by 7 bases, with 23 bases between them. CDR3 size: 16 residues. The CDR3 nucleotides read TGTGCCAGCAGCGAGGACCCGGGACACCGGGCCGCGGAGCAGTACTTC. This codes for CASSEDPGHRAAEQYF.

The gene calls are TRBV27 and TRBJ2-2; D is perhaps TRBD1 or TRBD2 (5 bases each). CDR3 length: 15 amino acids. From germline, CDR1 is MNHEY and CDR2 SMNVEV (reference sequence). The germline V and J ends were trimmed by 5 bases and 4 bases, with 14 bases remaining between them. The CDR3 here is CASSPFGTTTGELFF. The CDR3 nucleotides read TGTGCCAGCAGTCCCTTCGGGACGACCACCGGGGAGCTGTTTTTT.

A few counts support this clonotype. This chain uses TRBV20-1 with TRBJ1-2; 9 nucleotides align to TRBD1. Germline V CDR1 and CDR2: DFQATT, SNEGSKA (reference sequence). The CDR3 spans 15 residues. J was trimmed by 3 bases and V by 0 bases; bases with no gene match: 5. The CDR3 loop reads CSARDLQGAYYGYTF. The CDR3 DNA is TGCAGTGCTAGAGATTTACAGGGGGCGTACTATGGCTACACCTTC.

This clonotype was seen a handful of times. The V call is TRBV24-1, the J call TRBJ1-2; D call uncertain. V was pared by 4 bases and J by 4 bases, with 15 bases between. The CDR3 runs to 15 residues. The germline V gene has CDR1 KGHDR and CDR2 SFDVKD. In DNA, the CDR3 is TGTGCCACCAGTGACTCAAAACAAGGTTTCTATGGCTACACCTTC. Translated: CATSDSKQGFYGYTF.

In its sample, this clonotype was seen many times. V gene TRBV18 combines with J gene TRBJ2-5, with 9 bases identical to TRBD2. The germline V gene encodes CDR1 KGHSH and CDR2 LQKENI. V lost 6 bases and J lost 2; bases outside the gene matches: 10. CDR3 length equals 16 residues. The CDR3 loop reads CASSPGIAGAQETQYF. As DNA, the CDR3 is TGTGCCAGCTCTCCGGGGATAGCGGGGGCACAAGAGACCCAGTACTTC.

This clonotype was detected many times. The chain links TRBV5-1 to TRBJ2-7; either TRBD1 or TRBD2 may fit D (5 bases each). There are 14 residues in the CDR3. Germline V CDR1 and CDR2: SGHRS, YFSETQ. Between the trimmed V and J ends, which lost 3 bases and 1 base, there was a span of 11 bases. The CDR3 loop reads CASSWKGPSYEQYF. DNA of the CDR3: TGCGCCAGCAGCTGGAAGGGACCATCCTACGAGCAGTACTTC.

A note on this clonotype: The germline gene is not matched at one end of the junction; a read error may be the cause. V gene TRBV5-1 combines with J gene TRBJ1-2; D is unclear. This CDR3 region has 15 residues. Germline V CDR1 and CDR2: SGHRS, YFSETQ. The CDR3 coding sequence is TGTGCCAGCAGCTTGGCGTTAGAGGCTAACTATGGCTACACCTTC. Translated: CASSLALEANYGYTF.

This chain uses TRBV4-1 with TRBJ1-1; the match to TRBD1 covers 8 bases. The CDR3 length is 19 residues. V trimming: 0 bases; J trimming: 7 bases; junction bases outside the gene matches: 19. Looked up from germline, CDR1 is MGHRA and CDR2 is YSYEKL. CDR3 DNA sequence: TGCGCCAGCAGCCAAGACCTGGACAGGGCAGCAAACTTAAACGGTGAAGCTTTCTTT. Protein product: CASSQDLDRAANLNGEAFF.

The CDR3 protein is CASSVGGAGASGSGANTGELFF. DNA of the CDR3: TGTGCCAGCAGCGTAGGAGGGGCGGGTGCTAGCGGGAGTGGGGCGAACACCGGGGAGCTGTTTTTT. V gene TRBV7-9 combines with J gene TRBJ2-2; TRBD2 aligns across 10 bases. The trim removed 5 bases at V and 0 bases at J, leaving 21 bases unmatched. Germline loops: CDR1 SEHNR, CDR2 FQNEAQ (reference sequence). The CDR3 is 22 amino acids.

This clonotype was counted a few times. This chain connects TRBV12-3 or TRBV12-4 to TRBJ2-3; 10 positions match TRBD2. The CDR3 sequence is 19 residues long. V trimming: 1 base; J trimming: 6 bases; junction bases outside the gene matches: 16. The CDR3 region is CASSLGRRVLAGAHDTQYF. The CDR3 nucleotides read TGTGCCAGCAGTTTAGGAAGGAGGGTGCTAGCGGGGGCCCATGATACGCAGTATTTT.

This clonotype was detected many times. The CDR3 loop reads CASSYAYSANTEAFF. CDR3 DNA: TGTGCCAGCAGTTACGCGTACAGCGCTAACACTGAAGCTTTCTTT. This chain joins TRBV6-6 and TRBJ1-1, with unresolved D. The V gene lost 2 bases and the J gene lost 2 bases, with 12 bases spanning the gap. The CDR3 spans 15 residues. The germline gives CDR1 MNHNY, CDR2 SVGAGI (reference sequence).

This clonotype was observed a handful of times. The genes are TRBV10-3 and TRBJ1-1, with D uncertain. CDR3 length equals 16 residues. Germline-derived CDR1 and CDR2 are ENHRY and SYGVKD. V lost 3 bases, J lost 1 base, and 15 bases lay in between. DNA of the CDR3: TGTGCCATCAGTGATTTTGATTTGCCGAAGAACACTGAAGCTTTCTTT. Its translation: CAISDFDLPKNTEAFF.

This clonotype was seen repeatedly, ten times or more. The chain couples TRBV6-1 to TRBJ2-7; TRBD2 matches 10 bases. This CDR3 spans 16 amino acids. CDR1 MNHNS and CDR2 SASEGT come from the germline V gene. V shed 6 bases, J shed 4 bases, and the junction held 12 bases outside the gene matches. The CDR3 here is CASRPITSGKSYEQYF. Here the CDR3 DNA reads TGTGCCAGCAGGCCAATTACTAGCGGGAAGTCTTACGAGCAGTACTTC.

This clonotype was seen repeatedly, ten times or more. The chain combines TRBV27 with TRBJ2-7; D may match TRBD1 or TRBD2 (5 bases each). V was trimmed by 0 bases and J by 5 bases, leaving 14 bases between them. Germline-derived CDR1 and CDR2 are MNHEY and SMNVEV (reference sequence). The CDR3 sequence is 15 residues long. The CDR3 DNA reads TGTGCCAGCAGTTTATCGGGGGTCCCCCGAGACGAGCAGTACTTC. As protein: CASSLSGVPRDEQYF.

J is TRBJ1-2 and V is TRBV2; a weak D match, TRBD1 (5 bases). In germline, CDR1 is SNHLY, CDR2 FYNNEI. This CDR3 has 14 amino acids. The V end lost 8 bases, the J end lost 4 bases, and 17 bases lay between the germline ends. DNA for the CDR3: TGTGCCAGCGTGGATGCAGGGTGGGTCTATGGCTACACCTTC. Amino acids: CASVDAGWVYGYTF.

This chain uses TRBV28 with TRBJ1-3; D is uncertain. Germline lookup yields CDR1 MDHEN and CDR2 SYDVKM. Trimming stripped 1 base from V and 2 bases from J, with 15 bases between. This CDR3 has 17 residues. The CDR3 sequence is CASSLSILQGPGNTIYF. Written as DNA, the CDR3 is TGTGCCAGCAGTTTATCCATACTCCAAGGGCCTGGAAACACCATATATTTT.

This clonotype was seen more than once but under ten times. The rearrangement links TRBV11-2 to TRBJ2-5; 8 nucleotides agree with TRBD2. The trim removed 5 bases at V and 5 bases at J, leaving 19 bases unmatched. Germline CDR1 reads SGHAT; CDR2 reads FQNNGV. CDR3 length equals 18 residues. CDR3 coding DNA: TGTGCCAGCAGCCCCGCCGGGGCCGGAGCGGGAGAGGGTGAGACCCAGTACTTC. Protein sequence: CASSPAGAGAGEGETQYF.

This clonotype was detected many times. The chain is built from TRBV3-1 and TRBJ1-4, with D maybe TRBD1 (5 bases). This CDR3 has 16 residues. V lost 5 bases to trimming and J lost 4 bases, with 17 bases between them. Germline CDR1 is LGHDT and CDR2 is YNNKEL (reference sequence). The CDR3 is CASSDKTGPLNEKLFF. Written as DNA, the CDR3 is TGTGCCAGCAGCGATAAAACGGGACCGCTTAATGAAAAACTGTTTTTT.

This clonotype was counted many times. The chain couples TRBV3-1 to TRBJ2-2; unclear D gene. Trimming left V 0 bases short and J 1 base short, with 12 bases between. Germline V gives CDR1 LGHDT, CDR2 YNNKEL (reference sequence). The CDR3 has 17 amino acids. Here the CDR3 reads CASSQDIGVLNTGELFF. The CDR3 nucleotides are TGTGCCAGCAGCCAAGATATTGGGGTTCTGAACACCGGGGAGCTGTTTTTT. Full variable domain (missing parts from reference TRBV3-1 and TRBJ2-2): DTAVSQTPKYLVTQMGNDKSIKCEQNLGHDTMYWYKQDSKKFLKIMFSYNNKELIINETVPNRFSPKSPDKAHLNLHINSLELGDSAVYFCASSQDIGVLNTGELFFGEGSRLTVL.

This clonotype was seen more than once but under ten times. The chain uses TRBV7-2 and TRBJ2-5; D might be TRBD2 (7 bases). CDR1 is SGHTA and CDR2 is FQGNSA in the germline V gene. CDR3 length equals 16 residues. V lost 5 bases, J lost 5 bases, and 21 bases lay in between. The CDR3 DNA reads TGTGCCAGCAGCCCAAGGGGCGGGGGCCTAAGGGAGACCCAGTACTTC. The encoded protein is CASSPRGGGLRETQYF.

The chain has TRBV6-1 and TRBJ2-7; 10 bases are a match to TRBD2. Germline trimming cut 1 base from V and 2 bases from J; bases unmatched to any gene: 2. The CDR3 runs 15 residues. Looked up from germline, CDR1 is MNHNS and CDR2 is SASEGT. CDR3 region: CASSEGLAGAYEQYV. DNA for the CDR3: TGTGCCAGCAGTGAAGGTCTAGCGGGGGCCTACGAGCAGTACGTC.

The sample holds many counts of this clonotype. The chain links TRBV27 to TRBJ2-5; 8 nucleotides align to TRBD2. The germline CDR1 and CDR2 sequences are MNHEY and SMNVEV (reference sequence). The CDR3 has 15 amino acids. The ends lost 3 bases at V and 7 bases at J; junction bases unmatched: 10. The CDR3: CASSLSGGTGGTQYF. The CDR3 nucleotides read TGTGCCAGCAGTTTGAGCGGGGGCACCGGAGGGACCCAGTACTTC.

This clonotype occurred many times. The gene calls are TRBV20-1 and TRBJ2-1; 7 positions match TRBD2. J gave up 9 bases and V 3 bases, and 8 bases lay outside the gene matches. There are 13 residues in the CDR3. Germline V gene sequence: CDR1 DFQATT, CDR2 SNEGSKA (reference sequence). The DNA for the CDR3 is TGCAGTGCTAGCAGTGGGAGGGTGAGTGAGCAGTTCTTC. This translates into CSASSGRVSEQFF.

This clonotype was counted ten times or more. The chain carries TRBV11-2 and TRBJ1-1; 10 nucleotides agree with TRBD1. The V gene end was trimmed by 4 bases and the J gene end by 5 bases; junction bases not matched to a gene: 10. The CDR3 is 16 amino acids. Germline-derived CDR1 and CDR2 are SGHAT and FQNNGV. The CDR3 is CASSSRQGALKTEAFF. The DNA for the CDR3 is TGTGCCAGCAGCTCTCGACAGGGGGCATTAAAGACTGAAGCTTTCTTT.